What follows describes a single T cell receptor (beta chain). The data stem from a study of CD8 T cells in Susac syndrome. The RNA input was roughly 0.45 to 1 ug, and it was reverse transcribed with random hexamers. An immunoSEQ multiplex PCR generated amplified TCR beta CDR3 products spanning 54 Vbeta and 13 Jbeta. TCRdb reprocessed the immunoSEQ multiplex PCR reads with MiXCR, giving one entry per CDR3 protein. This sample has roughly 80,000 distinct CDR3 sequences; around 94% occur once, and the top ten carry about 0.25%. Negative isolation yielded the CD8+ and CD4+ T cells, while FACS enriched the TEMRA cells. CDR3 length: 15 amino acids. Germline V gene data show CDR1 as SGHTA and CDR2 as FQGTGA. The ends were cut back, 2 bases at V and 4 bases at J, with 12 bases in the middle.

The TCR sequence derives from a human donor in good health. The sample consisted of CD8+ T cells from PBMCs. The chain has TRBV7-3 and TRBJ2-1; D could derive from TRBD1 or TRBD2 (6 bases each). The DNA for the CDR3 is TGTGCCAGCAGCTTAGAGCTAGGGGGGTACAATGAGCAGTTCTTC. Translating it yields CASSLELGGYNEQFF.